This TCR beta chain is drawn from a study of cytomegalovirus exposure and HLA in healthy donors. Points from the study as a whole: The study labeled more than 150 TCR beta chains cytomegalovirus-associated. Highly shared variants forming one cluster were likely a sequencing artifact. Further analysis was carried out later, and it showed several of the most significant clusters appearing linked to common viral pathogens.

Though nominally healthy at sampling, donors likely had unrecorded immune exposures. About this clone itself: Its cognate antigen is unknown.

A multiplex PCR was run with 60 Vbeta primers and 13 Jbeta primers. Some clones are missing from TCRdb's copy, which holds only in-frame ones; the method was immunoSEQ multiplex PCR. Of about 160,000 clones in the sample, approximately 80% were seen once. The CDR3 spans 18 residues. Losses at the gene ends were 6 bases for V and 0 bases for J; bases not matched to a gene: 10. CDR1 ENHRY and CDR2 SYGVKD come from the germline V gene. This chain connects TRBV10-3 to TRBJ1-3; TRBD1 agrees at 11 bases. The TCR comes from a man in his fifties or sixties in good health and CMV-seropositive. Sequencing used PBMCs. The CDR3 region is CAIRSGQGVGDSGNTIYF. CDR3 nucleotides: TGTGCCATCAGATCGGGACAGGGGGTTGGGGACTCTGGAAACACCATATATTTT.